Below are 28 T cell receptor beta chains sequenced from a single sample in a study of shared clonotypes between healthy human individuals. Data came from immunoSEQ multiplex PCR; TCRdb stores just in-frame clones and leaves some out. The sample has roughly 650,000 clones, roughly 95% seen once; the top ten hold roughly 0.12%. Naivety among CD8 cells was defined by CD45RO negativity and positive CCR7 selection, thereby excluding terminally differentiated effector memory CD45RA+ cells. The sample comprised naive CD8+ T cells sorted from blood. These receptor sequences come from a woman younger than 45 in good health.

V and J are TRBV6-7 and TRBJ2-7; TRBD2 matches 7 bases. TRBV6-7 is sorted into the ORF group, with uncertain function. With 8 bases clipped from V and 4 bases from J, the junction kept 8 bases outside the gene matches. The CDR3 extends over 13 amino acids. In nucleotides, the CDR3 is TGTGCCAGCCCTGGGCGGGAGTTATACGAGCAGTACTTC. It translates to CASPGRELYEQYF.

The DNA for the CDR3 is TGTGCCAGCAGTTTATCCAAGGGGACTAGATCCTACGAGCAGTACTTC. Translating it yields CASSLSKGTRSYEQYF. This chain uses TRBV27 with TRBJ2-7; TRBD2 aligns across 8 bases. Germline assignment: CDR1 MNHEY and CDR2 SMNVEV (reference sequence). CDR3 length equals 16 residues. V gave up 0 bases and J gave up 1 base; unmatched junction bases: 5.

The V call is TRBV19, the J call TRBJ1-1, with D possibly being TRBD1 (5 bases). The V gene lost 1 base and the J gene lost 11 bases, with 11 bases spanning the gap. Germline V CDR1 and CDR2: LNHDA, SQIVND (reference sequence). The CDR3 extends over 12 amino acids. The CDR3 region is CASSIAPGEAFF. CDR3 DNA: TGTGCCAGTAGTATAGCACCGGGGGAGGCTTTCTTT.

This chain uses TRBV28 with TRBJ2-7, with D possibly TRBD2 on 6 matching bases. Germline assignment: CDR1 MDHEN and CDR2 SYDVKM. V lost 2 bases and J lost 2, with 19 bases in between. The CDR3 is 17 residues long. CDR3 sequence (DNA): TGTGCCAGCAGTTTACGACTCGAGCGGGCCATAGCCTACGAGCAGTACTTC. The encoded protein is CASSLRLERAIAYEQYF.

The chain has TRBV10-1 and TRBJ2-1; TRBD2 agrees at 16 bases. Trimming removed 1 base from V and 2 bases from J; junction bases left unmatched: 8. The germline CDR1 and CDR2 sequences are WNHNN and SYGVQD (reference sequence). CDR3 length: 20 amino acids. DNA of the CDR3: TGCGCCAGCAGTGAGTACCCGCCGGGACTAGCGGGAGGGACCTACAATGAGCAGTTCTTC. Translating gives CASSEYPPGLAGGTYNEQFF.

V gene TRBV7-9 combines with J gene TRBJ2-7; D perhaps matches TRBD2 (6 bases). V dropped 4 bases and J dropped 6 bases, with 16 bases sitting between them. CDR1 SEHNR and CDR2 FQNEAQ come from the germline V gene (reference sequence). This CDR3 comprises 14 residues. The CDR3 sequence: CASSSPGGLGEQYF. The CDR3 DNA follows: TGTGCCAGCAGCTCCCCCGGAGGGCTCGGCGAGCAGTACTTC.

V usage is TRBV7-8 and J usage is TRBJ2-7; 11 nucleotides match TRBD2. V trimming: 5 bases; J trimming: 5 bases; junction bases outside the gene matches: 14. This CDR3 is built from 17 residues. CDR1 is SGHVS, CDR2 FQNEAQ, per germline. In DNA, the CDR3 is TGTGCCAGCAGCGCCCGGAAGAGAGTAGCGGGAGGGGACGAGCAGTACTTC. It yields the protein CASSARKRVAGGDEQYF.

The CDR3 DNA sequence: TGTGCCAGCAGCTTGACAGGAACGCAAGAGACCCAGTACTTC. Translation gives CASSLTGTQETQYF. The chain recombines TRBV7-2 with TRBJ2-5, with D tentatively TRBD1 (6 bases). Germline CDR1 is SGHTA and CDR2 is FQGNSA. The V end lost 3 bases, the J end lost 2 bases, and 10 bases lay between the germline ends. The length of the CDR3 is 14 residues.

Here the CDR3 reads CASSIESGTEAFF. In DNA form, the CDR3 reads TGTGCCAGTAGTATAGAGTCAGGGACTGAAGCTTTCTTT. V and J are TRBV19 and TRBJ1-1; TRBD1 might be the D (5 bases). V shed 0 bases and J shed 5 bases, with 7 bases lying between them. CDR1 and CDR2 from the germline V gene are LNHDA and SQIVND (reference sequence). The length of the CDR3 is 13 residues. Using reference TRBV19 and TRBJ1-1 for the parts outside the CDR3, the full variable domain is DGGITQSPKYLFRKEGQNVTLSCEQNLNHDAMYWYRQDPGQGLRLIYYSQIVNDFQKGDIAEGYSVSREKKESFPLTVTSAQKNPTAFYLCASSIESGTEAFFGQGTRLTVV.

The CDR3 reads CASSSGTGPSGANVLTF. The CDR3 DNA reads TGTGCCAGCAGCTCCGGGACAGGGCCCTCTGGGGCCAACGTCCTGACTTTC. The chain has TRBV13 and TRBJ2-6; 9 bases agree with TRBD1. Looked up from germline, CDR1 is PRHDT and CDR2 is FYEKMQ (reference sequence). Trimming at V came to 4 bases and at J to 0 bases, leaving 4 bases not matched to a gene. The CDR3 totals 17 residues. Full variable domain (remainder filled in from reference TRBV13 and TRBJ2-6): AAGVIQSPRHLIKEKRETATLKCYPIPRHDTVYWYQQGPGQDPQFLISFYEKMQSDKGSIPDRFSAQQFSDYHSELNMSSLELGDSALYFCASSSGTGPSGANVLTFGAGSRLTVL.

The chain is built from TRBV11-3 and TRBJ2-3; 8 bases map to TRBD1. Germline CDR1 is SGHNT and CDR2 is YENEEA. With 4 bases clipped from V and 0 bases from J, the junction kept 3 bases outside the gene matches. The CDR3 totals 15 residues. CDR3 DNA: TGTGCCAGCAGCTCCGGGACAGGAAGCACAGATACGCAGTATTTT. Protein product: CASSSGTGSTDTQYF.

DNA for the CDR3: TGTGCCAGCAGCCAGCCAGGGCGGGAGGGCCGGATGGAGCAGTACTTC. This codes for CASSQPGREGRMEQYF. The chain is built from TRBV4-2 and TRBJ2-7; 9 bases fit TRBD2. Germline loops: CDR1 LGHNA, CDR2 YNFKEQ. V was pared by 3 bases and J by 7 bases, with 13 bases of the junction left unmatched. This CDR3 is 16 amino acids long.

The CDR3, as DNA: TGTGCCAGCAGTTTCGTGTTAGCCTGGGCTAGCGGGAGCTCCTACAATGAGCAGTTCTTC. This gives the protein CASSFVLAWASGSSYNEQFF. The chain is built from TRBV28 and TRBJ2-1; 10 bases are shared with TRBD2. With 3 bases clipped from V and 0 bases from J, the junction kept 14 bases outside the gene matches. CDR3 length: 20 residues. Per germline, CDR1 MDHEN and CDR2 SYDVKM.

This chain links TRBV27 with TRBJ2-5; 8 bases map to TRBD1. Looked up from germline, CDR1 is MNHEY and CDR2 is SMNVEV (reference sequence). The CDR3 length is 12 residues. Germline trimming cut 5 bases from V and 11 bases from J; bases unmatched to any gene: 7. The CDR3 is CASSLSGGAQYF. The CDR3 region has the DNA TGTGCCAGCAGTCTGTCAGGGGGCGCTCAGTACTTC.

CDR3 nucleotide sequence: TGTGCCAGCAGTTCCGGGAATGAGGATCAGCCCCAGCATTTT. Protein: CASSSGNEDQPQHF. J is TRBJ1-5 and V is TRBV28; no reliable D call. In germline, CDR1 is MDHEN, CDR2 SYDVKM. This CDR3 region has 14 residues. V was cut by 4 bases and J by 5 bases, with 12 bases left in between.

The gene calls are TRBV6-5 and TRBJ2-3, with 10 bases that match TRBD2. Germline V lookup: CDR1 MNHEY, CDR2 SVGAGI. The CDR3 extends over 16 amino acids. V lost 1 base and J lost 5; bases outside the gene matches: 6. CDR3 sequence: CASSYFLAGEEDTQYF. The CDR3 DNA is TGTGCCAGCAGTTACTTCCTAGCGGGAGAGGAAGATACGCAGTATTTT.

This chain uses TRBV9 with TRBJ1-3; TRBD1 aligns across 7 bases. The CDR3 consists of 16 residues. After removal of 3 bases from V and 2 bases from J, the junction contained 8 bases not matched to a gene. Germline loops: CDR1 SGDLS, CDR2 YYNGEE. Here the CDR3 reads CASSDHRGEAGNTIYF. The CDR3 nucleotides are TGTGCCAGCAGCGACCACAGGGGAGAAGCTGGAAACACCATATATTTT.

This chain connects TRBV2 to TRBJ1-2, with 7 nucleotides matching TRBD1. V was pared by 2 bases and J by 2 bases, with 8 bases of the junction left unmatched. The CDR3 extends over 16 amino acids. CDR1 is SNHLY and CDR2 is FYNNEI in the germline V gene. The CDR3 spells CASSEWVSRGNYGYTF. CDR3 DNA: TGTGCCAGCAGTGAATGGGTGAGCAGGGGGAACTATGGCTACACCTTC.

The chain links TRBV27 to TRBJ2-7; D is uncertain. CDR3 size: 14 residues. The V end was cut by 6 bases, the J end by 2 bases, with 14 bases between. Germline V lookup: CDR1 MNHEY, CDR2 SMNVEV (reference sequence). The DNA for the CDR3 is TGTGCCAGCAGCGGTTCCCGAAGGGCCTACGAGCAGTACTTC. The encoded protein is CASSGSRRAYEQYF.

Turning to this clone: Within the sample, other DNA sequences also encode this same CDR3. The chain links TRBV4-1 to TRBJ1-1, with D uncertain. Trimming shortened V by 3 bases and J by 0 bases, and 8 bases separated the two germline ends. The CDR3 is 14 residues long. Germline V CDR1 and CDR2: MGHRA, YSYEKL. The DNA for the CDR3 is TGCGCCAGCAGCCATCGGTCGATGAACACTGAAGCTTTCTTT. This translates into CASSHRSMNTEAFF.

The rearrangement joins TRBV29-1 to TRBJ1-2; 9 bases map to TRBD1. Unmatched junction bases numbered 5, after V lost 7 bases and J lost 5 bases. CDR3 length equals 12 residues. Germline CDR1 reads SQVTM; CDR2 reads ANQGSEA. The CDR3 spells CSATGGAYGYTF. The CDR3 coding sequence is TGCAGCGCAACAGGGGGCGCATATGGCTACACCTTC.

The chain employs TRBV11-2 and TRBJ2-7; no clear D gene. Trimming stripped 4 bases from V and 4 bases from J, with 11 bases between. Germline CDR1 and CDR2: SGHAT and FQNNGV. CDR3 length equals 13 residues. The CDR3 protein is CASSYALGYEQYF. CDR3 sequence (DNA): TGTGCCAGCAGCTACGCGCTAGGGTACGAGCAGTACTTC.

The chain employs TRBV10-1 and TRBJ2-1; no reliable D call. Trimming removed 3 bases at V and 0 bases at J, with 9 bases between. CDR3 size: 15 residues. The germline V gene has CDR1 WNHNN and CDR2 SYGVQD (reference sequence). CDR3 residues: CASSEEWGSYNEQFF. The CDR3 DNA reads TGCGCCAGCAGTGAAGAGTGGGGCTCCTACAATGAGCAGTTCTTC.

The gene calls are TRBV29-1 and TRBJ2-3, with 7 bases identical to TRBD1. The CDR3 runs 14 residues. V shed 7 bases, J shed 3 bases, and the junction held 10 bases outside the gene matches. Germline loops: CDR1 SQVTM, CDR2 ANQGSEA. The CDR3: CSAGPQGRTDTQYF. CDR3 nucleotide sequence: TGCAGCGCAGGACCACAGGGGCGGACAGATACGCAGTATTTT.

V gene TRBV29-1 combines with J gene TRBJ2-1, with D perhaps matching TRBD1 or TRBD2 (5 bases each). Deletions cut 1 base from V and 4 bases from J, with 20 bases between. The germline gives CDR1 SQVTM, CDR2 ANQGSEA. This CDR3 contains 17 residues. The CDR3 loop is CSVEGQIEGIGYNEQFF. The CDR3 region has the DNA TGCAGCGTTGAAGGTCAGATCGAGGGGATCGGATACAATGAGCAGTTCTTC.

The chain carries TRBV28 and TRBJ1-2; D possibly corresponds to TRBD1 (6 bases). Trimming removed 5 bases from V and 2 bases from J, with 15 bases in between. CDR1 is MDHEN and CDR2 is SYDVKM in the germline V gene. The CDR3 is 15 residues long. This CDR3 is CASSSPGQSNYGYTF. Written as DNA, the CDR3 is TGTGCCAGCAGTAGCCCTGGACAGAGCAACTATGGCTACACCTTC.

About this clone itself: Mismatch with germline at one junction end may stem from a read error. The gene calls are TRBV29-1 and TRBJ2-7, with TRBD1 matching 9 bases. Germline V gene sequence: CDR1 SQVTM, CDR2 ANQGSEA. The CDR3 sequence is 13 residues long. The CDR3 loop is CSALEQGAYEQHF. The CDR3 bases are TGCAGCGCCCTCGAACAGGGGGCGTACGAGCAGCACTTC.

The genes are TRBV7-9 and TRBJ2-7, with D perhaps TRBD2 (6 bases). The CDR3 runs to 14 residues. Germline-derived CDR1 and CDR2 are SEHNR and FQNEAQ (reference sequence). V was shortened by 6 bases and J by 0 bases, with 12 bases between the two germline ends. CDR3: CASSSTGSSYEQYF. In DNA, the CDR3 is TGTGCCAGCAGTTCCACCGGGAGCTCCTACGAGCAGTACTTC.